These 31 T cell receptor beta chains share one sample of origin, sequenced in a study of human T cells and chemical hapten exposure. In TCRdb, the RACE reads were re-called with MiXCR into one record per CDR3 protein. This table holds some 70,000 distinct CDR3 sequences, about 9.3% found once. Regarding time point: patch test 2, 6 weeks after DPC sensitization. Treatment defined: therapeutic diphenylcyclopropenone sensitization with weekly scalp DPC. Source: whole blood, taken in connection with sensitization to the hapten diphenylcyclopropenone (DPC). The source of these receptors is a woman in her 50s with alopecia areata. Some clones in this sample may be carry-over from other donors' samples.

This clonotype was counted many times. V and J are TRBV20-1 and TRBJ1-1; D ambiguous. The V end was cut by 5 bases, the J end by 6 bases, with 16 bases between. This CDR3 spans 13 amino acids. Germline CDR1 DFQATT, CDR2 SNEGSKA (reference sequence). The CDR3: CSASPRRGAEAFF. The CDR3 DNA is TGCAGTGCTTCTCCTCGCCGGGGTGCTGAAGCTTTCTTT.

In its sample, this clonotype was seen a few times. The genes are TRBV29-1 and TRBJ2-4, with TRBD1 identical over 8 bases. The CDR3 covers 12 residues. Germline lookup yields CDR1 SQVTM and CDR2 ANQGSEA. The V and J ends lost 4 bases and 8 bases, in that order; junction bases with no gene match: 4. DNA for the CDR3: TGCAGCGTTGCAGTGACAGGGGACATTCAGTACTTC. This gives the protein CSVAVTGDIQYF.

This clonotype was picked up many times. The rearrangement uses TRBV5-1 and TRBJ1-1, with TRBD1 matching 8 bases. V trimming: 4 bases; J trimming: 5 bases; junction bases outside the gene matches: 10. CDR1 SGHRS and CDR2 YFSETQ come from the germline V gene. The CDR3 runs 15 residues. The DNA of the CDR3 is TGCGCCAGCAGCCTTGACAGGGGTCTGGTTACTGAAGCTTTCTTT. Amino acids: CASSLDRGLVTEAFF.

This clonotype was observed a handful of times. CDR3: CASSHPTGEAFF. The CDR3, as DNA: TGTGCCAGCAGTCACCCGACAGGTGAAGCTTTCTTT. The V and J genes are TRBV27 and TRBJ1-1; the D gene is possibly TRBD1 (6 bases). Trimming pared 5 bases from V and 7 bases from J, leaving 11 bases between. This CDR3 region has 12 residues. CDR1 and CDR2 (germline): MNHEY, SMNVEV (reference sequence).

The table lists this clonotype with a few counts. The chain recombines TRBV3-1 with TRBJ2-7; 10 nucleotides match TRBD1. Per the germline V gene, CDR1 is LGHDT and CDR2 is YNNKEL (reference sequence). V shed 7 bases and J 4 bases; nucleotides not matched to a gene: 7. This CDR3 is built from 14 residues. The CDR3 DNA follows: TGTGCCAGCACCCGACAGGGGGCTGGATACGAGCAGTACTTC. Encoded protein: CASTRQGAGYEQYF.

This clonotype was picked up many times. This chain uses TRBV5-6 with TRBJ1-6; 10 bases line up with TRBD1. Trimming cost V 1 base and J 6 bases; bases outside gene matches: 13. The germline V gene has CDR1 SGHDT and CDR2 YYEEEE. This CDR3 has 19 amino acids. The CDR3 loop reads CASSLKRGTGEFRNSPLHF. CDR3 DNA sequence: TGTGCCAGCAGCTTGAAACGCGGGACAGGGGAGTTTCGTAATTCACCCCTCCACTTT.

This clonotype was seen many times. This chain connects TRBV10-2 to TRBJ2-3; possible D gene TRBD1, 6 bases. Between the trimmed V and J ends, which lost 2 bases and 2 bases, there was a span of 11 bases. The CDR3 has 15 amino acids. Germline V CDR1 and CDR2: WSHSY, SAAADI. CDR3 sequence reads: CASSEEGVTTDTQYF. DNA of the CDR3: TGCGCCAGCAGTGAGGAGGGGGTGACCACAGATACGCAGTATTTT.

The table lists this clonotype with a few counts. The chain uses TRBV3-1 and TRBJ2-1; the D gene is possibly TRBD2 (6 bases). Germline CDR1 and CDR2: LGHDT and YNNKEL (reference sequence). This CDR3 has 14 residues. Trimming took off 3 bases at V and 8 bases at J, with 14 bases between the two ends. The chain's CDR3 is CASSHFGGTDEQFF. The CDR3 nucleotides read TGTGCCAGCAGCCATTTCGGCGGGACCGATGAGCAGTTCTTC.

The V and J genes are TRBV28 and TRBJ2-2; 11 nucleotides align to TRBD2. Germline CDR1 MDHEN, CDR2 SYDVKM. The CDR3 spans 17 residues. V lost 6 bases, J lost 4 bases, and 10 bases stayed unmatched. The CDR3: CASSPLGTSGLTGELFF. The DNA of the CDR3 is TGTGCCAGCAGCCCGCTCGGGACTAGCGGACTCACCGGGGAGCTGTTTTTT. The complete variable domain, with remaining parts taken from reference TRBV28 and TRBJ2-2, reads DVKVTQSSRYLVKRTGEKVFLECVQDMDHENMFWYRQDPGLGLRLIYFSYDVKMKEKGDIPEGYSVSREKKERFSLILESASTNQTSMYLCASSPLGTSGLTGELFFGEGSRLTVL.

In its sample, this clonotype was seen many times. This chain uses TRBV10-3 with TRBJ2-3; D call uncertain. The V and J ends lost 10 bases and 2 bases respectively, with 13 bases between them. The germline V gene has CDR1 ENHRY and CDR2 SYGVKD. The CDR3 has 13 amino acids. The CDR3 DNA is TGTGCCACAACGACGACTGACACAGATACGCAGTATTTT. Its translation is CATTTTDTDTQYF.

This clonotype was seen ten or more times. The chain carries TRBV7-8 and TRBJ2-2, with D tentatively TRBD2 (5 bases). Germline V gene lookup returns CDR1 SGHVS and CDR2 FQNEAQ. This CDR3 is 14 amino acids long. The V end lost 0 bases, the J end lost 10 bases, and 12 bases lay between the germline ends. The CDR3 reads CASSLAGDRVELFF. In DNA, the CDR3 is TGTGCCAGCAGCTTAGCGGGAGATCGGGTGGAGCTGTTTTTT.

The chain joins TRBV18 to TRBJ2-7, with 8 bases matching TRBD1. CDR3 length equals 15 residues. Germline V gives CDR1 KGHSH, CDR2 LQKENI. V gave up 3 bases and J gave up 2 bases; unmatched junction bases: 6. The CDR3 region has the DNA TGTGCCAGCTCACCTACAGGGGGGATAACCTACGAGCAGTACTTC. Translating gives CASSPTGGITYEQYF.

A few counts support this clonotype. The chain recombines TRBV29-1 with TRBJ1-2; D might be TRBD1 (5 bases). CDR1 SQVTM and CDR2 ANQGSEA come from the germline V gene. The CDR3 contains 12 residues. V lost 4 bases to trimming and J lost 14 bases, with 20 bases between them. CDR3 DNA sequence: TGCAGCGTTGCTTCTTCGCCCCCTCAGGGAACCTTC. Protein product: CSVASSPPQGTF.

The table lists this clonotype with many counts. V and J are TRBV9 and TRBJ2-3; weak D call: TRBD2 (6 bases). This CDR3 contains 15 residues. V was trimmed by 3 bases and J by 0 bases, leaving 11 bases between them. Germline V lookup: CDR1 SGDLS, CDR2 YYNGEE. CDR3 DNA: TGTGCCAGCAGCGAGGACGGGAGTAGCACAGATACGCAGTATTTT. Its translation is CASSEDGSSTDTQYF.

This clonotype has at least ten counts. CDR3 DNA sequence: TGTGCCAGTAGTACCCCAGGGGATCCTAGCAATCAGCCCCAGCATTTT. Protein: CASSTPGDPSNQPQHF. The chain uses TRBV19 and TRBJ1-5; D is perhaps TRBD1 (6 bases). Trimming took 4 bases from V and 0 from J, leaving 13 bases between them. This CDR3 contains 16 residues. CDR1 is LNHDA, CDR2 SQIVND, per germline (reference sequence).

This clonotype was detected ten times or more. The chain couples TRBV9 to TRBJ2-1, with D unresolved. Germline V lookup: CDR1 SGDLS, CDR2 YYNGEE. The CDR3 consists of 13 residues. V was trimmed by 5 bases and J by 6 bases, leaving 12 bases between them. CDR3 in amino acids: CASRNGASNEQFF. The CDR3 nucleotides are TGTGCCAGCAGGAACGGAGCGAGCAATGAGCAGTTCTTC.

The V call is TRBV29-1, the J call TRBJ2-5; D remains unclear. The germline V gene encodes CDR1 SQVTM and CDR2 ANQGSEA. V shed 6 bases and J shed 1 base, with 9 bases lying between them. The CDR3 has 12 amino acids. The CDR3 DNA is TGCAGCGTATCGGGCTCCCAAGAGACCCAGTACTTC. Encoded protein: CSVSGSQETQYF.

There are many counts of this clonotype. The chain employs TRBV7-2 and TRBJ2-3, with no clear D. The CDR3 has 15 residues. V was pared by 1 base and J by 6 bases, with 14 bases between. CDR1 SGHTA and CDR2 FQGNSA come from the germline V gene. As DNA, the CDR3 is TGTGCCAGCAGCTTAGGCGTCCTAGAGGCGGATACGCAGTATTTT. Translation: CASSLGVLEADTQYF.

The chain has TRBV7-9 and TRBJ2-3; the D gene is possibly TRBD2 (5 bases). The germline CDR1 and CDR2 sequences are SEHNR and FQNEAQ (reference sequence). V was shortened by 0 bases and J by 4 bases, with 20 bases between the two germline ends. The CDR3 is 18 residues long. CDR3 nucleotide sequence: TGTGCCAGCAGCTTAGCCGAGGTAGACATCGGGAAACCAGATACGCAGTATTTT. Protein sequence: CASSLAEVDIGKPDTQYF.

This clonotype was seen repeatedly, ten times or more. CDR3 amino acids: CASKSPTGSSPLHF. DNA of the CDR3: TGCGCCAGCAAATCTCCGACAGGGAGTTCACCCCTCCACTTT. The V call is TRBV10-2, the J call TRBJ1-6, with 7 bases fitting TRBD1. Germline-derived CDR1 and CDR2 are WSHSY and SAAADI. Losses at the gene ends were 7 bases for V and 9 bases for J; bases not matched to a gene: 9. The CDR3 spans 14 residues.

In its sample, this clonotype was seen many times. The chain carries TRBV2 and TRBJ1-2; perhaps TRBD1 as D (6 bases). The CDR3 is made up of 14 amino acids. Trimming removed 8 bases from V and 5 bases from J, with 18 bases in between. Germline V gene lookup returns CDR1 SNHLY and CDR2 FYNNEI. CDR3 nucleotide sequence: TGTGCCAGCTCTGAACTGGGGGGGCAGTATGGCTACACCTTC. Residues: CASSELGGQYGYTF.

This clonotype showed up many times. The junction departs from germline at one end; a sequencing error may be responsible. This sequence joins TRBV2 and TRBJ2-1, with 12 nucleotides matching TRBD2. Germline-derived CDR1 and CDR2 are SNHLY and FYNNEI. CDR3 length equals 17 residues. The CDR3: CASTEGRLAGVFNEQFF. Written as DNA, the CDR3 is TGTGCCAGCACTGAAGGTCGACTAGCGGGAGTGTTCAATGAGCAGTTCTTC.

CDR3 sequence reads: CASSLAGRANEKLFF. CDR3 DNA: TGTGCCAGCAGCTTAGCAGGCAGGGCGAATGAAAAACTGTTTTTT. The rearrangement uses TRBV7-2 and TRBJ1-4; weak D call: TRBD1 (5 bases). The V gene's germline CDR1 is SGHTA and CDR2 FQGNSA. Trimming removed 0 bases at V and 5 bases at J, with 10 bases between. There are 15 residues in the CDR3.

As regards this clonotype: This clone may be a read error of a much larger clone one base away. This chain's CDR3 is CASSPPTSGWTDTQYF. CDR3 bases: TGTGCCAGCTCACCACCGACTAGTGGGTGGACAGATACGCAGTATTTT. The chain couples TRBV18 to TRBJ2-3, with D tentatively TRBD2 (6 bases). The V end was cut by 0 bases, the J end by 3 bases, with 13 bases between. CDR1 and CDR2 from the germline V gene are KGHSH and LQKENI. The CDR3 is made up of 16 amino acids.

This clonotype was seen at least ten times. The chain has TRBV6-5 and TRBJ2-5; 9 bases match TRBD2. Looked up from germline, CDR1 is MNHEY and CDR2 is SVGAGI. Trimming removed 8 bases from V and 5 bases from J; junction bases left unmatched: 6. There are 13 residues in the CDR3. CDR3 DNA sequence: TGTGCCAGCCGGGGACTAGCATTCGAGACCCAGTACTTC. Amino acid sequence: CASRGLAFETQYF.

The table lists this clonotype with a few counts. The chain has TRBV9 and TRBJ2-1; the match to TRBD2 covers 7 bases. This CDR3 has 15 amino acids. Unmatched junction bases numbered 5, after V lost 4 bases and J lost 1 base. Per the germline V gene, CDR1 is SGDLS and CDR2 is YYNGEE. The CDR3 loop reads CASSPRGESYNEQFF. CDR3 in DNA: TGTGCCAGCAGCCCCCGGGGGGAATCCTACAATGAGCAGTTCTTC. Based on the CDR3 plus reference TRBV9 and TRBJ2-1, the full variable domain is DSGVTQTPKHLITATGQRVTLRCSPRSGDLSVYWYQQSLDQGLQFLIQYYNGEERAKGNILERFSAQQFPDLHSELNLSSLELGDSALYFCASSPRGESYNEQFFGPGTRLTVL.

The table lists this clonotype with many counts. V usage is TRBV7-6 and J usage is TRBJ2-2; 10 nucleotides match TRBD2. CDR3 size: 16 residues. Germline V gene sequence: CDR1 SGHVS, CDR2 FNYEAQ. The V and J ends lost 7 bases and 4 bases, in that order; junction bases with no gene match: 9. In DNA form, the CDR3 reads TGTGCCAGCACCAGAACCGGGACTAGCGTCACCGGGGAGCTGTTTTTT. As protein: CASTRTGTSVTGELFF.

This clonotype was detected ten times or more. The germline gene is not matched at one end of the junction; a read error may be the cause. The genes are TRBV12-3 or TRBV12-4 and TRBJ1-1, with 7 nucleotides matching TRBD1. The CDR3 runs 13 residues. The CDR3 sequence is CASSLTGNSEAFF. Written as DNA, the CDR3 is TGTGCCAGCAGTTTGACAGGGAACTCTGAAGCTTTCTTT.

This clonotype came up many times. This chain uses TRBV4-1 with TRBJ1-2; D not resolved. Germline CDR1 reads MGHRA; CDR2 reads YSYEKL. CDR3 length: 14 amino acids. V lost 1 base to trimming and J lost 2 bases, with 8 bases between them. The CDR3 protein is CASSQVYVNYGYTF. In DNA form, the CDR3 reads TGCGCCAGCAGCCAAGTTTACGTCAACTATGGCTACACCTTC.

V and J are TRBV2 and TRBJ1-5, with 7 bases matching TRBD1. This CDR3 is built from 13 residues. Germline assignment: CDR1 SNHLY and CDR2 FYNNEI. With V trimmed by 8 bases and J by 4 bases, 5 bases remained unmatched. CDR3 sequence reads: CASRTGFNQPQHF. CDR3 in DNA: TGTGCCAGCCGGACAGGATTTAATCAGCCCCAGCATTTT.

The J gene is TRBJ1-2, the V gene TRBV6-1; D is unclear. The V and J ends lost 2 bases and 0 bases respectively, with 16 bases between them. This CDR3 spans 17 amino acids. Germline V gene lookup returns CDR1 MNHNS and CDR2 SASEGT. CDR3 sequence reads: CASSEKLGKLANYGYTF. CDR3 nucleotides: TGTGCCAGCAGTGAAAAATTAGGAAAGTTAGCTAACTATGGCTACACCTTC.